This T cell receptor (beta chain) was obtained from a study of T cell clones after liver transplantation (dated by TCRdb to about 2019). Regarding the complete study: The samples were obtained from ITN030ST, a randomized trial that attempted immunosuppression withdrawal within 2 years after liver transplantation. After a pre-transplant mixed lymphocyte reaction, TCRbeta sequencing was used to pinpoint donor-reactive T cell clones, which were subsequently tracked in post-transplant blood. Third party-reactive TCRbeta sequences were also identified from pre-transplant MLRs to serve as an antigen-independent comparator for donor-reactive sequences. Of the eight recipients, a few were HCV-positive, while the remaining recipients had been transplanted for non-autoimmune, non-viral indications. The subjects received no induction therapy and were kept on standard immunosuppression until randomization at 12-24 months post-transplant. To count as tolerant, a recipient had to stay completely off immunosuppression for at least one year without liver enzymes climbing beyond twice the upper limit of normal. Blood samples were collected pre-transplant, pre-randomization before withdrawal, and post-randomization after either complete withdrawal or failed withdrawal. The studied cohort comprised 8 liver transplant recipients, 3 classified as tolerant and 5 as non-tolerant.

This clone has a handful of counts. Its specific antigen is unknown. No much larger clonotype is one base removed from it; base qualities were not supplied. The paper as a whole reports these results and caveats: Low numbers of available donor cells limited the measurable donor-reactive repertoire in a couple of subjects. A significant post-transplant decrease in circulating donor-reactive CD4 TCRbeta sequences was observed in 5 of 8 subjects, irrespective of tolerance or HCV status. After accounting for repertoire turnover, donor-reactive detection was significantly reduced in 7 of 8 subjects for CD4 and 8 of 8 for CD8. Without allograft tissue specimens, donor-reactive T cells may have migrated into the graft rather than being deleted. Because of small, heterogeneous patient numbers and non-standardized post-transplant time points, the conclusions were only preliminary. Donor-reactive sequences decreased more than third party-reactive sequences, which suggests partial antigen-specific deletion that was not related to withdrawal success.

Unstimulated PBMCs, after thawing, were stained for CD3, CD4 and CD8 and then FACS-sorted into CD3+CD4+ and CD3+CD8+ populations. All 8 studied subjects were randomized to withdrawal of immunosuppression. The Qiagen DNeasy Blood and Tissue Kit was used to isolate genomic DNA. High-throughput TCRbeta CDR3 sequencing of frozen genomic DNA was performed by immunoSEQ, with PCR amplification, mapping, bias correction and internal controls included. The authors processed their data as follows. Productive rearrangements were retained, and unique TCRbeta sequences were defined by the CDR3 nucleotide sequence together with the V and J gene. For a sequence to be called donor-reactive, it needed a frequency of at least 0.01% and at least 5-fold expansion in CFSE-low cells compared with unstimulated pre-transplant cells. Minimum frequency thresholds were set for each subject on the basis of the unstimulated sample with the lowest template count, so that a detection power of at least 90% was ensured. Jensen-Shannon divergence between the top 1000 TCRbeta sequences post-transplant and pre-transplant was used to measure repertoire turnover. Two-sided Fisher's exact tests were used to test for changes in the detection of donor-reactive sequences. TCRdb obtained this table from immuneACCESS and retained in-frame rearrangements with V and J assigned. These tables miss some clones; where compared with another copy, unresolved V genes account for less than half of the shortfall, and the remainder is unexplained. D and trimming come from the DNA, and the V and J calls and clone size come from that table. Across this sample there are about 20,000 clones, with about four fifths seen only once. The biggest ten clones account for 35% to 45% of the sample.

The receptor comes from a human patient who received a liver transplant. After a transplant, the graft donor may have provided part of the T cells. The sequencing here drew on CD8+ T cells from blood, taken approximately 52 months after liver transplant.

The nucleotides are TGCGCCAGCAGCGTGTCTAAGGGAGACTATAATTCACCCCTCCACTTT. Its translation reads: CASSVSKGDYNSPLHF. The chain uses TRBV4-1 and TRBJ1-6; no D gene call is confident. From its cysteine to its phenylalanine, the CDR3 spans 16 amino acids. This entry keeps only the CDR3 DNA: 48 bases, framed from base 1. The germline V gene supplies CDR1 MGHRA and CDR2 YSYEKL. Between the V and J ends, shortened by 5 bases and 3 bases respectively, the junction contains 14 bases.